Sequencing of this T cell receptor beta chain was carried out in a study of blood T cell repertoires in COVID-19. Study-wide background: Collection of acute and convalescent COVID-19 samples took place in the United States, Italy and Spain. In each case, the material was cDNA or gDNA derived from T cells, B-cell-depleted T cells, or PBMCs.

CDR3 length equals 14 residues. V shed 7 bases and J shed 7 bases, with 19 bases lying between them. Germline V gives CDR1 MNHNS, CDR2 SASEGT. Sequenced by immunoSEQ multiplex PCR; TCRdb stores in-frame clones only, minus some. Of over 450,000 clones in the sample, about 91% are singletons; the top ten hold roughly 0.84%. This clone was counted once. The chain is built from TRBV6-1 and TRBJ1-2, with D perhaps TRBD1 (5 bases). Sequencing input: peripheral blood. The sequence derives from a man between 18 and 35 years old with COVID-19, enrolled during active disease. CDR3: CASTPKGRARGYTF. In DNA, the CDR3 is TGTGCCAGCACCCCCAAGGGCAGGGCTCGTGGCTACACCTTC.